Listed here is a single T cell receptor (beta chain). This clonotype was recorded at least ten times. The target of this receptor is not known. No base-level quality is on record; no much larger clone is a single base apart. Reads for this sample came from an Illumina HiSeq 2500. Quantitative 5'-RACE with molecular barcodes was the method used to prepare the TCR beta libraries. For the original study's pipeline: A new computational method based on a probabilistic model of VDJ rearrangement was used to identify disease-linked TCR variants. TCRdb reprocessed the public reads (quality trimming at Q25 with fastp, clone calling with MiXCR) and kept in-frame beta chains. CDR3 protein duplicates are merged, each entry listing the most common genes and DNA. The V and J calls were determined by TCRdb, not by the authors. This sample lists about 96,000 distinct CDR3 sequences; just under 9% were detected once. 5.1% of the sample rests with the top ten.

The data derive from a study of CD8 T cells in ankylosing spondylitis (dated by TCRdb to about 2017). With regard to the full study: To find TCR variants linked to disease, the study profiled T cell receptor beta repertoires in ankylosing spondylitis patients and healthy donors. Peripheral blood samples were taken, and synovial fluid was additionally collected from ankylosing spondylitis patients. In total, the full study cohort was made up of 85 to 140 healthy donors and more than 20 ankylosing spondylitis patients.

Here is what the overall study found, with its caveats: Some of the motif variants had been reported before in the synovial fluid and blood of reactive arthritis patients, a finding that suggests common disease-initiation mechanisms. A TCR beta motif of fewer than 10 highly homologous amino acid variants appeared characteristic of blood from ankylosing spondylitis patients. In peripheral blood, the disease-linked clones were found at relatively low frequencies and had a CD8+ phenotype. The disease-linked clones were reported as significantly enriched in matched synovial fluid samples from ankylosing spondylitis patients.

In the germline V gene, CDR1 corresponds to SGHRS and CDR2 to YFSETQ. The junction shows trimming of 0 bases on V and 5 bases on J, and the gene matches do not reach 2 bases of it. The CDR3 has 13 amino acids, counting the end cysteine and phenylalanine. CDR3 DNA only is kept here, 39 bases in frame from base 1. The TCR comes from a male donor with ankylosing spondylitis or in good health (not recorded which). Sequencing input: blood, either unsorted or a sorted T cell fraction (not recorded which). The chain is assembled from TRBV5-1 and TRBJ2-7; TRBD1 matches 7 bases in the middle. The DNA sequence is as follows: TGCGCCAGCAGCTTGGCCGACAGGGACGAGCAGTACTTC. It translates as CASSLADRDEQYF.